This TCR beta chain was sequenced for a study of beta chain features in type 1 diabetes. The authors sorted CD4+ naive, central memory, regulatory and stem cell-like memory cells via CD45RO/CCR7/CD25/CD127/CD95/CD27. The germline V gene encodes CDR1 SGHRS and CDR2 YFSETQ. The V gene end was trimmed by 2 bases and the J gene end by 5 bases; junction bases not matched to a gene: 7. This CDR3 is 15 amino acids long. All of the isolated RNA was reverse transcribed, so expressed TCRB transcripts were sequenced. Clones were sequenced by immunoSEQ multiplex PCR, and TCRdb holds only the in-frame ones, with some missing. This sample carries under 90,000 clones, around a third of them seen once, and the ten largest clones take 0.45% to 0.55%. This clone was seen only a few times.

V gene TRBV5-1 combines with J gene TRBJ2-5; 9 bases map to TRBD1. The sequence was collected from a woman under 30 in good health. Sequences were obtained from stem cell memory CD4+ T cells from blood. DNA of the CDR3: TGCGCCAGCAGCTTAGGGGACAGGGTATCGGAGACCCAGTACTTC. Protein product: CASSLGDRVSETQYF.